This entry lists 10 T cell receptor beta chains sequenced from one sample in a study of shared clonotypes between healthy human individuals. Repertoires were generated with immunoSEQ multiplex PCR, while TCRdb's copy carries only in-frame clones and drops some. The sample has about 990,000 clones; 78% are singletons. The source material was memory CD4+ T cells from PBMCs. Subset of the sample: CD45RA-negative fraction. The receptors were gathered from a man aged 18 to 30 in good health. Some clones in this sample may be carry-over from other donors' samples.

The V call is TRBV9, the J call TRBJ2-6; 7 bases are a match to TRBD2. This CDR3 has 18 amino acids. Unmatched junction bases numbered 10, after V lost 4 bases and J lost 0 bases. CDR1 is SGDLS and CDR2 is YYNGEE in the germline V gene. The DNA of the CDR3 is TGTGCCAGCAGCCGCGTGGCTAGCGGATCCTCTGGGGCCAACGTCCTGACTTTC. The encoded protein is CASSRVASGSSGANVLTF.

The rearrangement uses TRBV5-1 and TRBJ2-2; D gene uncertain. CDR3 length: 15 residues. V dropped 0 bases and J dropped 0 bases, with 6 bases sitting between them. Germline-derived CDR1 and CDR2 are SGHRS and YFSETQ. The DNA of the CDR3 is TGCGCCAGCAGCTTGGAGAGGCCGAACACCGGGGAGCTGTTTTTT. Amino acids: CASSLERPNTGELFF.

The chain is built from TRBV18 and TRBJ1-1; TRBD1 aligns across 8 bases. This CDR3 has 14 amino acids. The V and J ends lost 5 bases and 11 bases, in that order; junction bases with no gene match: 13. Germline V gene data show CDR1 as KGHSH and CDR2 as LQKENI. The chain's CDR3 is CASSVGQGEVAAFF. CDR3 nucleotides: TGTGCCAGCTCAGTCGGACAGGGCGAAGTTGCGGCTTTCTTT.

The chain links TRBV7-8 to TRBJ2-1; D might be TRBD1 (5 bases). V lost 1 base and J 6 bases, leaving 13 bases between the germline ends. The CDR3 covers 15 residues. Germline values: CDR1 SGHVS, CDR2 FQNEAQ. The CDR3 region is CASSLGSGQINEQFF. The CDR3 nucleotides are TGTGCCAGCAGCTTAGGCTCAGGACAAATCAATGAGCAGTTCTTC.

The J gene is TRBJ2-3, the V gene TRBV11-3; 10 nucleotides match TRBD2. This CDR3 is 16 amino acids long. Per germline, CDR1 SGHNT and CDR2 YENEEA. After removal of 4 bases from V and 2 bases from J, the junction contained 6 bases not matched to a gene. The CDR3 protein is CASSSGTSALTDTQYF. The CDR3 DNA reads TGTGCCAGCAGCTCAGGGACTAGCGCCCTCACAGATACGCAGTATTTT.

The table lists this clone with many counts. In the same sample, other DNA sequences code for this CDR3. The chain couples TRBV6-5 to TRBJ1-2; D not resolved. V lost 0 bases and J 1 base, leaving 6 bases between the germline ends. Germline CDR1 MNHEY, CDR2 SVGAGI. CDR3 length: 14 amino acids. Written as DNA, the CDR3 is TGTGCCAGCAGTTACTCGAGAGATAACTATGGCTACACCTTC. As protein: CASSYSRDNYGYTF.

The J gene is TRBJ2-3, the V gene TRBV28; D unclear. The ends were cut back, 2 bases at V and 2 bases at J, with 5 bases in the middle. The length of the CDR3 is 13 residues. CDR1 is MDHEN and CDR2 is SYDVKM in the germline V gene. CDR3 amino acids: CASSLRHTDTQYF. CDR3 DNA sequence: TGTGCCAGCAGTTTAAGACACACAGATACGCAGTATTTT. Using reference TRBV28 and TRBJ2-3 for the parts outside the CDR3, the full variable domain is DVKVTQSSRYLVKRTGEKVFLECVQDMDHENMFWYRQDPGLGLRLIYFSYDVKMKEKGDIPEGYSVSREKKERFSLILESASTNQTSMYLCASSLRHTDTQYFGPGTRLTVL.

The rearrangement joins TRBV29-1 to TRBJ2-3; TRBD1 is a possible D gene (7 bases). The CDR3 length is 12 residues. CDR1 is SQVTM and CDR2 is ANQGSEA in the germline V gene. V was shortened by 4 bases and J by 5 bases, with 10 bases between the two germline ends. This chain's CDR3 is CSVVQGGDTQYF. DNA for the CDR3: TGCAGCGTTGTCCAGGGGGGAGATACGCAGTATTTT.

The V gene is TRBV29-1, the J gene TRBJ1-2; the D gene is possibly TRBD1 (6 bases). The CDR3 has 13 residues. CDR1 is SQVTM and CDR2 is ANQGSEA in the germline V gene. V was cut by 4 bases and J by 3 bases, with 12 bases left in between. CDR3 loop: CSVGDRLDYGYTF. The CDR3 region has the DNA TGCAGCGTTGGTGACAGGTTGGACTATGGCTACACCTTC.

This chain uses TRBV7-9 with TRBJ1-4; the D is unclear. This CDR3 is built from 15 residues. V dropped 0 bases and J dropped 3 bases, with 8 bases sitting between them. The V gene's germline CDR1 is SEHNR and CDR2 FQNEAQ (reference sequence). CDR3 bases: TGTGCCAGCAGCTTAGCAGGGATGGCTAATGAAAAACTGTTTTTT. Its protein is CASSLAGMANEKLFF.